The 18 T cell receptor beta chains reported below all come from one sample, sequenced in a study of metastatic and nonmetastatic thyroid tumors. TCRdb re-clonotyped the PCR reads via MiXCR. Of about 17,000 clones listed, roughly 27% are singletons. Patients had received no treatment of any kind before thyroid surgery. The sample taken for sequencing was tumor tissue. These receptors were taken from a male donor with papillary thyroid cancer or a benign thyroid nodule (not recorded which). Some clones in this sample may be carry-over from other donors' samples.

This chain connects TRBV27 to TRBJ2-2, with 12 nucleotides matching TRBD1. Germline V gene data show CDR1 as MNHEY and CDR2 as SMNVEV (reference sequence). J was trimmed by 11 bases and V by 6 bases; bases with no gene match: 13. There are 16 residues in the CDR3. The CDR3 sequence: CASSPGQGAWTVELFF. CDR3 in DNA: TGTGCCAGCAGCCCGGGACAGGGGGCCTGGACCGTTGAGCTGTTTTTT.

This clone was detected many times. This chain links TRBV24-1 with TRBJ2-3, with TRBD2 identical over 9 bases. The germline gives CDR1 KGHDR, CDR2 SFDVKD. V was clipped by 3 bases and J by 3 bases; unmatched bases: 6. The CDR3 spans 16 residues. The CDR3 nucleotides read TGTGCCACCAGTGATATTAGCGGGAGAAGTACAGATACGCAGTATTTT. Its protein is CATSDISGRSTDTQYF.

This clone was picked up many times. This chain links TRBV7-2 with TRBJ1-2; a weak D match, TRBD1 (6 bases). CDR1 and CDR2 (germline): SGHTA, FQGNSA. V dropped 1 base and J dropped 4 bases, with 13 bases sitting between them. The length of the CDR3 is 15 residues. CDR3 in amino acids: CASSLGGAGTYGYTF. The CDR3 DNA is TGTGCCAGCAGCTTAGGGGGGGCAGGGACCTATGGCTACACCTTC.

In nucleotides, the CDR3 is TGCAGTGCTAGAGCGGGAGGGCAAATAGAAAATGAGCAGTTCTTC. Amino acid sequence: CSARAGGQIENEQFF. The rearrangement uses TRBV20-1 and TRBJ2-1, with 8 bases that match TRBD2. The CDR3 is 15 residues long. V gave up 1 base and J gave up 7 bases; unmatched junction bases: 9. CDR1 and CDR2 (germline): DFQATT, SNEGSKA (reference sequence).

This clone occurred once. One end of the junction is discordant with germline, which a read error may explain. This CDR3 is CATSDLALQETQDF. CDR3 bases: TGTGCCACCAGTGATTTGGCTCTACAAGAGACCCAGGACTTC. This chain connects TRBV24-1 to TRBJ2-5; D uncertain. This CDR3 has 14 amino acids. Germline CDR1 KGHDR, CDR2 SFDVKD.

This clone was detected many times. V and J are TRBV15 and TRBJ2-6, with D tentatively TRBD2 (6 bases). Germline CDR1 and CDR2: LNHNV and YYDKDF (reference sequence). CDR3 length equals 16 residues. The V end was cut by 3 bases, the J end by 1 base, with 10 bases between. Here the CDR3 DNA reads TGTGCCACCAGCAGTGGAGGGGCGTCTGGGGCCAACGTCCTGACTTTC. It encodes CATSSGGASGANVLTF.

This clone was picked up a small number of times. The V call is TRBV6-2 or TRBV6-3, the J call TRBJ2-7; D may be TRBD2 (5 bases). This CDR3 contains 16 residues. Germline V CDR1 and CDR2: MNHEY, SVGEGT. V lost 4 bases to trimming and J lost 6 bases, with 22 bases between them. The CDR3 region has the DNA TGTGCCAGCAGTTCCGCCCTACGGGAAGGGTCGAGCGAGCAGTACTTC. Amino acids: CASSSALREGSSEQYF.

The chain employs TRBV20-1 and TRBJ1-5; the D gene is possibly TRBD1 (6 bases). Trimming took 3 bases from V and 4 from J, leaving 19 bases between them. CDR1 and CDR2 (germline): DFQATT, SNEGSKA (reference sequence). The CDR3 totals 16 residues. This CDR3 is CSARDWGAYRNQPQHF. CDR3 DNA sequence: TGCAGTGCTAGGGATTGGGGGGCTTATAGAAATCAGCCCCAGCATTTT.

This clone was picked up many times. This chain joins TRBV14 and TRBJ2-4, with 9 bases matching TRBD1. The CDR3 extends over 17 amino acids. Germline-derived CDR1 and CDR2 are SGHDN and FVKESK. The V gene end was trimmed by 4 bases and the J gene end by 5 bases; junction bases not matched to a gene: 12. CDR3 residues: CASSRLPGQGGQNIQYF. The CDR3 DNA is TGTGCCAGCAGCCGGCTACCGGGACAGGGTGGGCAAAACATTCAGTACTTC.

This clone was seen at least ten times. The chain carries TRBV5-1 and TRBJ2-3, with D possibly matching TRBD2 (5 bases). There are 16 residues in the CDR3. V dropped 4 bases and J dropped 0 bases, with 15 bases sitting between them. Per germline, CDR1 SGHRS and CDR2 YFSETQ. DNA of the CDR3: TGCGCCAGCAGCCCGAAGAGGGTAGCGAGCACAGATACGCAGTATTTT. Residues: CASSPKRVASTDTQYF. The full variable domain, its missing parts supplied by reference TRBV5-1 and TRBJ2-3, is KAGVTQTPRYLIKTRGQQVTLSCSPISGHRSVSWYQQTPGQGLQFLFEYFSETQRNKGNFPGRFSGRQFSNSRSEMNVSTLELGDSALYLCASSPKRVASTDTQYFGPGTRLTVL.

The chain links TRBV18 to TRBJ1-2; the D is unclear. CDR3 length: 12 amino acids. Germline V gives CDR1 KGHSH, CDR2 LQKENI. Trimming removed 6 bases from V and 7 bases from J, with 12 bases in between. CDR3 sequence: CASSQELAGYTF. CDR3 nucleotides: TGTGCCAGCTCCCAAGAACTTGCTGGCTACACCTTC.

The chain couples TRBV27 to TRBJ2-4; the D gene is possibly TRBD2 (6 bases). This CDR3 is built from 14 residues. The V gene lost 6 bases and the J gene lost 10 bases, with 19 bases spanning the gap. Germline assignment: CDR1 MNHEY and CDR2 SMNVEV (reference sequence). CDR3 bases: TGTGCCAGCAGCCAGGGTTGGGGGGAAGGGATTCAGTACTTC. This sequence encodes CASSQGWGEGIQYF.

In its sample, this clone was seen many times. This chain links TRBV7-3 with TRBJ2-1, with D possibly TRBD2 on 5 matching bases. The V end lost 5 bases, the J end lost 9 bases, and 14 bases lay between the germline ends. The CDR3 is 13 amino acids. CDR1 and CDR2 from the germline V gene are SGHTA and FQGTGA. CDR3 bases: TGTGCCAGCAGCGAGGGCCCTCCCAGTGAGCAGTTCTTC. Translated, it gives CASSEGPPSEQFF.

This clone has a handful of counts. The chain combines TRBV6-1 with TRBJ2-5; TRBD2 aligns across 11 bases. The V segment lost 7 bases and the J segment 5 bases; nucleotides outside the gene matches: 9. Germline lookup yields CDR1 MNHNS and CDR2 SASEGT. The length of the CDR3 is 15 residues. The CDR3 bases are TGTGCCAGCAATCTCATAGCGGGGGGGCAGGAGACCCAGTACTTC. As protein: CASNLIAGGQETQYF.

There are many counts of this clone. Being one base from a much bigger clone, this may be a read error. In the same sample, other DNA sequences code for this CDR3. This chain joins TRBV20-1 and TRBJ1-2, with D tentatively TRBD1 (6 bases). This CDR3 is 14 amino acids long. Germline values: CDR1 DFQATT, CDR2 SNEGSKA (reference sequence). The V and J ends lost 5 bases and 6 bases respectively, with 19 bases between them. For the CDR3, the DNA is TGCAGTGCTCCATGGGGGCAGGGATCTAATGGCTACACCTTC. Translation: CSAPWGQGSNGYTF.

This clone was seen only a few times. This could be a read error, since a much larger clone is one nucleotide away. This chain uses TRBV29-1 with TRBJ1-1, with D unresolved. CDR1 is SQVTM and CDR2 is ANQGSEA in the germline V gene. The CDR3 spans 11 residues. The germline V and J ends were trimmed by 4 bases and 7 bases, with 10 bases remaining between them. The CDR3 here is CSVGYKDEAFF. As DNA, the CDR3 is TGCAGCGTTGGCTATAAGGATGAAGCTTTCTTT.

This clone has at least ten counts. The chain has TRBV27 and TRBJ2-7; D may be TRBD1 (5 bases). V was clipped by 5 bases and J by 2 bases, with 10 bases between them. Germline loops: CDR1 MNHEY, CDR2 SMNVEV (reference sequence). The CDR3 covers 13 residues. CDR3 bases: TGTGCCAGCAGTCACGACAGTACCTACGAGCAGTACTTC. Its translation is CASSHDSTYEQYF.

This chain joins TRBV10-3 and TRBJ2-7, with D maybe TRBD2 (6 bases). From germline, CDR1 is ENHRY and CDR2 SYGVKD. This CDR3 comprises 15 residues. Between the trimmed V and J ends, which lost 0 bases and 6 bases, there was a span of 15 bases. CDR3 DNA: TGTGCCATCAGTGAGTCGGAGTGGGTGGGAGGCGAGCAGTACTTC. Residues: CAISESEWVGGEQYF.